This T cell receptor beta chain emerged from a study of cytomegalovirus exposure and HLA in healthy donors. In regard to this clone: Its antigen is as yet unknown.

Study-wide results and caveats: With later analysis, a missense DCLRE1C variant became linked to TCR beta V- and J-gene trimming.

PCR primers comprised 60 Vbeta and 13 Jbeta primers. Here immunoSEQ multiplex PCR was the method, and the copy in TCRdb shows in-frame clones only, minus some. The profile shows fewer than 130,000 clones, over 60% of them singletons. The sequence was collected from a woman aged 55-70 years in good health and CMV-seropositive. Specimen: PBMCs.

The CDR3 sequence: CASTETGGCNQPQHF. CDR3 sequence (DNA): TGTGCCAGCACCGAAACAGGGGGTTGCAATCAGCCCCAGCATTTT. The chain has TRBV21-1 and TRBJ1-5; the DNA was not used to check the table's D call, TRBD1. TRBV21-1 is marked as a pseudogene. The length of the CDR3 is 15 residues.